The 7 T cell receptor beta chains presented below share a single source sample, sequenced in a study of identical twins. TCRdb processed the 5' RACE reads anew with MiXCR; each CDR3 protein has one entry. Of 410,000 or so distinct CDR3 sequences listed, around 20% are singletons. The sequencing sample was made of naive T cells sorted from blood. These receptor sequences come from a man aged 45-65 years in good health.

The J gene is TRBJ2-1, the V gene TRBV19; perhaps TRBD2 as D (7 bases). The J call may not be correct, given that the DNA end is closer to TRBJ2-7. The length of the CDR3 is 18 residues. In germline, CDR1 is LNHDA, CDR2 SQIVND (reference sequence). Here the CDR3 DNA reads TGTGCCAGTAAACCTCTGGGCGGGGGCGCCCTCTCCTACAATGAGCAGTACTTC. This encodes CASKPLGGGALSYNEQYF.

Only a few counts were recorded for this clonotype. This chain connects TRBV28 to TRBJ2-1, with 11 positions matching TRBD2. The CDR3 consists of 16 residues. CDR1 and CDR2 from the germline V gene are MDHEN and SYDVKM. The ends lost 6 bases at V and 8 bases at J; junction bases unmatched: 12. The CDR3 sequence: CASSPTGLAGGYEQFF. The CDR3 nucleotides read TGTGCCAGCAGCCCAACAGGGCTAGCGGGAGGCTATGAGCAGTTCTTC. Using reference TRBV28 and TRBJ2-1 for the parts outside the CDR3, the full variable domain is DVKVTQSSRYLVKRTGEKVFLECVQDMDHENMFWYRQDPGLGLRLIYFSYDVKMKEKGDIPEGYSVSREKKERFSLILESASTNQTSMYLCASSPTGLAGGYEQFFGPGTRLTVL.

This clonotype has a count of ten or more. The chain uses TRBV11-2 and TRBJ2-1; D unresolved. The V end was cut by 1 base, the J end by 8 bases, with 9 bases between. Germline V lookup: CDR1 SGHAT, CDR2 FQNNGV. This CDR3 region has 13 residues. CDR3 bases: TGTGCCAGCAGCTTAGTACAGTCACATGAGCAGTTCTTC. Translation gives CASSLVQSHEQFF.

The sample holds many counts of this clonotype. The V call is TRBV4-3, the J call TRBJ2-2; TRBD2 agrees at 10 bases. The CDR3 has 20 amino acids. Germline CDR1 LGHNA, CDR2 YSLEER. V shed 3 bases, J shed 0 bases, and the junction held 13 bases outside the gene matches. CDR3 residues: CASSHKLPSGSWANTGELFF. CDR3 DNA: TGCGCCAGCAGCCACAAACTCCCTAGCGGGAGCTGGGCGAACACCGGGGAGCTGTTTTTT.

V is TRBV20-1 and J is TRBJ2-7; D remains ambiguous. CDR1 and CDR2 from the germline V gene are DFQATT and SNEGSKA (reference sequence). The CDR3 sequence is 13 residues long. Deletions cut 3 bases from V and 4 bases from J, with 13 bases between. The CDR3 region has the DNA TGCAGTGCTAGCCGCAGGAGCAATTACGAGCAGTACTTC. Translation gives CSASRRSNYEQYF.

This clonotype was seen a handful of times. The chain joins TRBV5-6 to TRBJ2-1; TRBD1 might be the D (5 bases). Per germline, CDR1 SGHDT and CDR2 YYEEEE. The germline V and J ends were trimmed by 4 bases and 6 bases, with 14 bases remaining between them. The CDR3 runs 14 residues. CDR3 sequence reads: CASSLGQEINEQFF. The CDR3 DNA follows: TGTGCCAGCAGCCTAGGACAAGAGATCAATGAGCAGTTCTTC.

This clonotype has at least ten counts. The CDR3 sequence: CASSFVTEAFF. CDR3 nucleotides: TGTGCCAGCAGTTTCGTAACTGAAGCTTTCTTT. The chain recombines TRBV12-3 or TRBV12-4 with TRBJ1-1, with D hard to call. The CDR3 is 11 residues long. The ends were cut back, 3 bases at V and 5 bases at J, with 4 bases in the middle.